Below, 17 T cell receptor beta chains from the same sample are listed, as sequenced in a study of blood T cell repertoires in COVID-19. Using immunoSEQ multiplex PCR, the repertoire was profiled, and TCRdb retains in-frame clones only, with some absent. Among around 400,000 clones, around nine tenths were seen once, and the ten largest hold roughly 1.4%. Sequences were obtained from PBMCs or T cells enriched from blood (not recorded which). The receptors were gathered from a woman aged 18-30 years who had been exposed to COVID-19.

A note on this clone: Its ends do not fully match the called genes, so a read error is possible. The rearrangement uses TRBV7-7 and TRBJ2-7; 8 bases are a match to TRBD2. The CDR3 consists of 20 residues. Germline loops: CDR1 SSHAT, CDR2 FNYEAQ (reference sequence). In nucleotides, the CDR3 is TGTGCTAGCAGCTTAGCGCCGCTAAAAGCGGGGGTGAAAAAACCTCTCGAGCAGTACTTC. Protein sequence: CASSLAPLKAGVKKPLEQYF.

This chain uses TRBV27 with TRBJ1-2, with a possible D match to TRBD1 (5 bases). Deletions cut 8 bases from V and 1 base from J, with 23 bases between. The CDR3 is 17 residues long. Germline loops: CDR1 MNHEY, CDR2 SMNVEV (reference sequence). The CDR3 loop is CASVRNWGGGVNYGYTF. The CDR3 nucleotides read TGTGCCAGCGTACGGAACTGGGGGGGAGGGGTTAACTATGGCTACACCTTC.

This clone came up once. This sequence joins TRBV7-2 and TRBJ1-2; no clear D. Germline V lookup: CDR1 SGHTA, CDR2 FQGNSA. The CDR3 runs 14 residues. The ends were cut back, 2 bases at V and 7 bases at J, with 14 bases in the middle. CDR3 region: CASSLPGAGIGYTF. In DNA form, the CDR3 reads TGTGCCAGCAGCTTACCCGGAGCGGGCATTGGCTACACCTTC.

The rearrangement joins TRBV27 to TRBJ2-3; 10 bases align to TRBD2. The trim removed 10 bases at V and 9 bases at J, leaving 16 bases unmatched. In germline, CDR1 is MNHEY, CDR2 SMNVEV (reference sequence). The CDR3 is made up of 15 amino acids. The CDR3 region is CATTQLAGAVRTQYF. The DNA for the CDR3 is TGTGCCACTACCCAGCTAGCGGGAGCGGTGAGAACGCAGTATTTT.

The CDR3 is CASSLSSLGGGRPQHF. The CDR3 bases are TGTGCCAGCAGTTTATCCTCTCTAGGGGGTGGTCGGCCCCAGCATTTT. The V gene is TRBV7-9, the J gene TRBJ1-5; possible D gene TRBD1, 6 bases. This CDR3 has 16 residues. Germline V gene data show CDR1 as SEHNR and CDR2 as FQNEAQ (reference sequence). The V and J ends lost 6 bases and 9 bases respectively, with 24 bases between them.

In nucleotides, the CDR3 is TGTGCCAGTGAGGGAGGGAGCAATCAGCCCCAGCATTTT. Encoded protein: CASEGGSNQPQHF. The chain combines TRBV6-5 with TRBJ1-5; D remains ambiguous. The length of the CDR3 is 13 residues. From germline, CDR1 is MNHEY and CDR2 SVGAGI. The V end lost 9 bases, the J end lost 1 base, and 10 bases lay between the germline ends.

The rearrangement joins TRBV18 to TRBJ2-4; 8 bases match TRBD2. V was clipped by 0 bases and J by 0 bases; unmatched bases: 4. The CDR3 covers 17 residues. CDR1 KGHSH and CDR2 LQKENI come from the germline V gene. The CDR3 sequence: CASSPPPGGVAKNIQYF. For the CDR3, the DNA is TGTGCCAGCTCACCACCACCCGGGGGGGTAGCCAAAAACATTCAGTACTTC. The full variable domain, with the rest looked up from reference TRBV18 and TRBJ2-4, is NAGVMQNPRHLVRRRGQEARLRCSPMKGHSHVYWYRQLPEEGLKFMVYLQKENIIDESGMPKERFSAEFPKEGPSILRIQQVVRGDSAAYFCASSPPPGGVAKNIQYFGAGTRLSVL.

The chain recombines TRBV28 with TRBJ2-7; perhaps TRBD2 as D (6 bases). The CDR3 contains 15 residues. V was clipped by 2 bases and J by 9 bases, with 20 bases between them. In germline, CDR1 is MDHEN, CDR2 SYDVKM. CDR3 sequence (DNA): TGTGCCAGCAGTTTAAGTGGATGGCCCGGGGGTGGGCAGTACTTC. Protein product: CASSLSGWPGGGQYF. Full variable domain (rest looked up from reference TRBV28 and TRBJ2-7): DVKVTQSSRYLVKRTGEKVFLECVQDMDHENMFWYRQDPGLGLRLIYFSYDVKMKEKGDIPEGYSVSREKKERFSLILESASTNQTSMYLCASSLSGWPGGGQYFGPGTRLTVT.

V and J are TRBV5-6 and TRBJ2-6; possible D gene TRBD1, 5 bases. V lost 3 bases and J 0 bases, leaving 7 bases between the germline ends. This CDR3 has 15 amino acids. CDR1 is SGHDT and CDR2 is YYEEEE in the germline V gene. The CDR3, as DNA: TGTGCCAGCAGCTGGACAAACTCTGGGGCCAACGTCCTGACTTTC. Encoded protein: CASSWTNSGANVLTF.

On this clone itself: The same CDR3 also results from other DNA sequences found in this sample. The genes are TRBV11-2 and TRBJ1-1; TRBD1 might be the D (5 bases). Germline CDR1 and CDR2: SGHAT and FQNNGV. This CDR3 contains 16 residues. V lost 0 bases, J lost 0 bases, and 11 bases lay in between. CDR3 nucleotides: TGTGCCAGCAGCTTAGAAGGGGCCAGGATGAACACTGAAGCTTTCTTT. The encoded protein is CASSLEGARMNTEAFF.

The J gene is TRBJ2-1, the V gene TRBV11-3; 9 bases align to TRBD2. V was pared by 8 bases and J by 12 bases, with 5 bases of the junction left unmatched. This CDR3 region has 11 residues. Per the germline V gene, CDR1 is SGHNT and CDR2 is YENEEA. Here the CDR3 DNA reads TGTGCCAGCCAGGCGGGGGGGTTGCAGTTCTTC. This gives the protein CASQAGGLQFF.

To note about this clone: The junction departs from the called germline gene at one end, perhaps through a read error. The CDR3 DNA sequence: TGCGCCAGCAGCACTACGACAGGCTCCGATAATTCACCCCTCCACTTT. Translation gives CASSTTTGSDNSPLHF. The rearrangement links TRBV5-1 to TRBJ1-6, with TRBD1 as a possible D gene (6 bases). This CDR3 has 16 residues. The germline CDR1 and CDR2 sequences are SGHRS and YFSETQ.

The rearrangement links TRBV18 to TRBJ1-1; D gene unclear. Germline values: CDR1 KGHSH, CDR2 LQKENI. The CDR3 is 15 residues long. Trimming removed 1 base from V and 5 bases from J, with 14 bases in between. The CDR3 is CASSPRKEGWTEAFF. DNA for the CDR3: TGTGCCAGCTCACCACGGAAAGAGGGATGGACTGAAGCTTTCTTT. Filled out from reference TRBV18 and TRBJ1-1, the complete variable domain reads NAGVMQNPRHLVRRRGQEARLRCSPMKGHSHVYWYRQLPEEGLKFMVYLQKENIIDESGMPKERFSAEFPKEGPSILRIQQVVRGDSAAYFCASSPRKEGWTEAFFGQGTRLTVV.

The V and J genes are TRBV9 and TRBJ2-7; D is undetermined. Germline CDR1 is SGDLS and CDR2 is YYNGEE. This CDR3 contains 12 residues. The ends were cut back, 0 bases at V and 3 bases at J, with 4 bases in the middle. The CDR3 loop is CASSVDGYEQYF. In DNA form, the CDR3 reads TGTGCCAGCAGCGTAGACGGCTACGAGCAGTACTTC.

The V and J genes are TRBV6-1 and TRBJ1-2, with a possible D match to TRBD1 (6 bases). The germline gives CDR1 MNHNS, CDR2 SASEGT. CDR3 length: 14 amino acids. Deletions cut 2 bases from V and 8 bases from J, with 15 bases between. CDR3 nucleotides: TGTGCCAGCAGTGAACAGACAGGATTCGGAGGCTACACCTTC. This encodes CASSEQTGFGGYTF.

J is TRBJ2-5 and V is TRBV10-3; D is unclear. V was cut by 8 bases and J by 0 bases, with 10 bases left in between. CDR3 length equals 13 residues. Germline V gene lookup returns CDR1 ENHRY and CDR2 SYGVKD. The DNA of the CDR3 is TGTGCCATCTCGGTTCTGTACCAAGAGACCCAGTACTTC. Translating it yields CAISVLYQETQYF.

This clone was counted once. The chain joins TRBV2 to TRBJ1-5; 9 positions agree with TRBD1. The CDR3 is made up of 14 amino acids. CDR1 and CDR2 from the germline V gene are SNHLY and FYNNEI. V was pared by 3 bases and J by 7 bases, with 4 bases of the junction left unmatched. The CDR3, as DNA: TGTGCCAGCAGTGAGGGACAGGGTTTACAGCCCCAGCATTTT. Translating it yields CASSEGQGLQPQHF.